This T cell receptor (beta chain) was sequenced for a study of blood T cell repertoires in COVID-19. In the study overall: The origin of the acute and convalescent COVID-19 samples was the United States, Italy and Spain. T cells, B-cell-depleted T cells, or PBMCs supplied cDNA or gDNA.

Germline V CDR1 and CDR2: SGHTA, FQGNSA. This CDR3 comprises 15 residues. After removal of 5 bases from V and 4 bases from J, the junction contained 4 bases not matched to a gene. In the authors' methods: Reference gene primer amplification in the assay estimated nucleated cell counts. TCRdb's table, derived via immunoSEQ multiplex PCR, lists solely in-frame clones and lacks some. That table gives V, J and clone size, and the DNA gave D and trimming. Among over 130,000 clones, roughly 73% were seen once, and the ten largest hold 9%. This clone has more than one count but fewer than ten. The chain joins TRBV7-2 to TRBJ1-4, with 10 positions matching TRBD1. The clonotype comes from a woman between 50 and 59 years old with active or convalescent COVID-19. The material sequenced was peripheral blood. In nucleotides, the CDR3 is TGTGCCAGCAGCCTCGACAGGGGGCATAATGAAAAACTGTTTTTT. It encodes CASSLDRGHNEKLFF.